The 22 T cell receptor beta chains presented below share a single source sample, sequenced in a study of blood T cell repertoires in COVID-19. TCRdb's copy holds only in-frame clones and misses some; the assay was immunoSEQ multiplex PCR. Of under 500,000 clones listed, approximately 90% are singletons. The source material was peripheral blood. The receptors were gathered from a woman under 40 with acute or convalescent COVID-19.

This CDR3 is CASSPSWGLTIYEQYF. The CDR3 bases are TGCGCCAGCAGCCCCAGTTGGGGGCTTACGATTTACGAGCAGTACTTC. This chain connects TRBV4-1 to TRBJ2-7, with D possibly TRBD1 on 6 matching bases. Trimming pared 4 bases from V and 4 bases from J, leaving 20 bases between. Looked up from germline, CDR1 is MGHRA and CDR2 is YSYEKL. The CDR3 is 16 residues long.

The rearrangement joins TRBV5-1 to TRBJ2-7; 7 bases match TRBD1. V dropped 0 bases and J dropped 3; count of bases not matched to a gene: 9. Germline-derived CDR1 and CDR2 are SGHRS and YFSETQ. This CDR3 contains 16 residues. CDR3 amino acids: CASSLGVTGDLYEQYF. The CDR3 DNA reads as TGCGCCAGCAGCTTGGGGGTAACAGGGGACCTCTACGAGCAGTACTTC.

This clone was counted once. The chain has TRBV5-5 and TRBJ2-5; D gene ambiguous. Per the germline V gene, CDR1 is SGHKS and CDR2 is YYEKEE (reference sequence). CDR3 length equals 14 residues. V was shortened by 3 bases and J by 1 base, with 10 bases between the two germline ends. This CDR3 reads CASSSVRFQETQYF. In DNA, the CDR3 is TGTGCCAGCAGCTCGGTCCGGTTCCAAGAGACCCAGTACTTC.

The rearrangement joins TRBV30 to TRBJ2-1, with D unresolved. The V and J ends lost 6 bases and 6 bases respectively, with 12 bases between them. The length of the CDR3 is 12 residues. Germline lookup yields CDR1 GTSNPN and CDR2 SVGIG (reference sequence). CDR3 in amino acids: CACPTERNEQFF. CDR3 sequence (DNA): TGTGCCTGCCCCACGGAGCGCAATGAGCAGTTCTTC.

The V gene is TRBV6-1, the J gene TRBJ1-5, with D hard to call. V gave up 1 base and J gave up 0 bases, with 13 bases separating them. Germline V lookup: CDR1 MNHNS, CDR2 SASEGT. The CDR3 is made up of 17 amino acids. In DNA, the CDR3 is TGTGCCAGCAGTGAAGTATGGGCAGGTTATAGCAATCAGCCCCAGCATTTT. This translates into CASSEVWAGYSNQPQHF.

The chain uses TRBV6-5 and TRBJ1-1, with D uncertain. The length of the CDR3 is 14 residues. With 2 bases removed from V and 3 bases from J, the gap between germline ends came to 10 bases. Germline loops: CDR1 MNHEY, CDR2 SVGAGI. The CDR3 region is CASSYEGGDTEAFF. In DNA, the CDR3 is TGTGCCAGCAGTTACGAGGGTGGAGACACTGAAGCTTTCTTT.

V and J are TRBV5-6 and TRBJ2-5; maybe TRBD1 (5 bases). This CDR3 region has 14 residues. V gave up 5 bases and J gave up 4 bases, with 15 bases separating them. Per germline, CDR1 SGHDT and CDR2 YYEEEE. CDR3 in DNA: TGTGCCAGCAGGTCTCAGGGAAGGGTAGAGACCCAGTACTTC. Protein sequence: CASRSQGRVETQYF.

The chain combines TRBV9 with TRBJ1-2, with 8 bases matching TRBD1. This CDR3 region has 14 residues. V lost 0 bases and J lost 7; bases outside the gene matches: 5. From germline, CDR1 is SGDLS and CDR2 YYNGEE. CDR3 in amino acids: CASSVVTGGSGYTF. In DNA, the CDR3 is TGTGCCAGCAGCGTAGTAACAGGGGGAAGTGGCTACACCTTC. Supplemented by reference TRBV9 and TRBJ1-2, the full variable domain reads DSGVTQTPKHLITATGQRVTLRCSPRSGDLSVYWYQQSLDQGLQFLIQYYNGEERAKGNILERFSAQQFPDLHSELNLSSLELGDSALYFCASSVVTGGSGYTFGSGTRLTVV.

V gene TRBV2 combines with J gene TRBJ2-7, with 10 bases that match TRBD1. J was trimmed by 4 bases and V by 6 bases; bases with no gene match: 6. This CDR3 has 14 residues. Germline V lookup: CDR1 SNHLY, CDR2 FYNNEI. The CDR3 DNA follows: TGTGCCAGCAGAACAGGGGACAGGGGTTACGAGCAGTACTTC. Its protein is CASRTGDRGYEQYF.

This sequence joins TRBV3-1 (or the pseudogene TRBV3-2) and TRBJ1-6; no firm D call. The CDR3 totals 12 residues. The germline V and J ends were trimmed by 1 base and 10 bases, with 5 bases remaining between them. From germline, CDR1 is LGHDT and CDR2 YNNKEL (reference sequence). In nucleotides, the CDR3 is TGTGCCAGCAGCCAAGGGCCCTCACCCCTCCACTTT. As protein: CASSQGPSPLHF.

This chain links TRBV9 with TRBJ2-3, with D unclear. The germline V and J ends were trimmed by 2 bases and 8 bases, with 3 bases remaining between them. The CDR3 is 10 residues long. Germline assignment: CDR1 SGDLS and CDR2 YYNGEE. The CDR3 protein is CASSVRTQYF. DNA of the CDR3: TGTGCCAGCAGCGTTCGTACGCAGTATTTT.

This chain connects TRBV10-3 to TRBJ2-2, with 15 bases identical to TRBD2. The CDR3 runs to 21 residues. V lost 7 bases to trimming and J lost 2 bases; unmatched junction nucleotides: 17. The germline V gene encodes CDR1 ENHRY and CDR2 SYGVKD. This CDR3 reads CAITPRQPGLAGGPNTGELFF. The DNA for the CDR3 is TGTGCCATCACCCCCCGTCAACCGGGACTAGCGGGGGGCCCTAACACCGGGGAGCTGTTTTTT.

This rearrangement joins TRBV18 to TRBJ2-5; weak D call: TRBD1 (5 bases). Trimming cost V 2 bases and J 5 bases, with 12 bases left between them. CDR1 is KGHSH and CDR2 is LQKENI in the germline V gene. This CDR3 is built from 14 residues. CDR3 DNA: TGTGCCAGCTCACCAATCGCAGGGCGGGAGACCCAGTACTTC. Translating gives CASSPIAGRETQYF.

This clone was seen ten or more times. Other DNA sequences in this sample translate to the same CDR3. In DNA, the CDR3 is TGTGCCAGCAGCCGCCGGGACAGGATCTACGAGCAGTACTTC. This codes for CASSRRDRIYEQYF. This sequence joins TRBV5-4 and TRBJ2-7; 8 bases align to TRBD1. V trimming: 4 bases; J trimming: 3 bases; junction bases outside the gene matches: 6. Germline loops: CDR1 SGHNT, CDR2 YYREEE (reference sequence). The CDR3 loop spans 14 amino acids. The complete variable domain, with remaining parts taken from reference TRBV5-4 and TRBJ2-7, reads ETGVTQSPTHLIKTRGQQVTLRCSSQSGHNTVSWYQQALGQGPQFIFQYYREEENGRGNFPPRFSGLQFPNYSSELNVNALELDDSALYLCASSRRDRIYEQYFGPGTRLTVT.

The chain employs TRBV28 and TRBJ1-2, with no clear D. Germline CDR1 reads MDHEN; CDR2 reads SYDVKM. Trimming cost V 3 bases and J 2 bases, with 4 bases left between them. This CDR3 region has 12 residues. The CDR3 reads CASSFQNYGYTF. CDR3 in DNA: TGTGCCAGCAGTTTTCAAAACTATGGCTACACCTTC.

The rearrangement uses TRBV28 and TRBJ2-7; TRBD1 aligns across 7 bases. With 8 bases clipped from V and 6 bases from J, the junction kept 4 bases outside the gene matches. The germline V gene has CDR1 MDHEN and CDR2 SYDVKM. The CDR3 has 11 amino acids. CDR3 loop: CASHRDSEQYF. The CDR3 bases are TGTGCCAGCCACCGGGACAGCGAGCAGTACTTC.

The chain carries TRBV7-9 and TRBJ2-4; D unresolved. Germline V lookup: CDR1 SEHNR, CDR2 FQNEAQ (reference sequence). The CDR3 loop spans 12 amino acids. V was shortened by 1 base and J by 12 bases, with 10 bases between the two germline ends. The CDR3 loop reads CASSLDSLPQYF. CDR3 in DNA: TGTGCCAGCAGCTTAGACTCTTTGCCTCAGTACTTC.

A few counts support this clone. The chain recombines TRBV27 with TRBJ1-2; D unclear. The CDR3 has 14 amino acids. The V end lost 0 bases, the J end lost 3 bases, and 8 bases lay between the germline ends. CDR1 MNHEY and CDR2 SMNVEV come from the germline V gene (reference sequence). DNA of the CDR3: TGTGCCAGCAGTTTATCGGGCTCGTACTATGGCTACACCTTC. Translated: CASSLSGSYYGYTF.

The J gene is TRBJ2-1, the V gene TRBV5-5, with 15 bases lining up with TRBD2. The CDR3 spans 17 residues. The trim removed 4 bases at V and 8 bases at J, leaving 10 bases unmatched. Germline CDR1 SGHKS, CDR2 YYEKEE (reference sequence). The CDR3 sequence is CASSLRTSGGAPYEQFF. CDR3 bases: TGTGCCAGCAGCCTTCGGACTAGCGGGGGGGCTCCGTATGAGCAGTTCTTC.

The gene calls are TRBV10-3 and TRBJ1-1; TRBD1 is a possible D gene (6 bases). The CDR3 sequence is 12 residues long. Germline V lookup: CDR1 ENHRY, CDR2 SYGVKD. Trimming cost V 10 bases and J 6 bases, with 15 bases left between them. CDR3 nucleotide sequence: TGTGCCACCGGGGGGCTAGGTTCTGAAGCTTTCTTT. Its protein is CATGGLGSEAFF.

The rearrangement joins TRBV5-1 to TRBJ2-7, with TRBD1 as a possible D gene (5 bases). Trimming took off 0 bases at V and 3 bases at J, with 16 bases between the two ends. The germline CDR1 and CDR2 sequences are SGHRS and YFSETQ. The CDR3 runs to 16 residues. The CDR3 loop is CASSLARTGEYYEQYF. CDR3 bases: TGCGCCAGCAGCTTGGCTCGAACAGGAGAATACTACGAGCAGTACTTC.

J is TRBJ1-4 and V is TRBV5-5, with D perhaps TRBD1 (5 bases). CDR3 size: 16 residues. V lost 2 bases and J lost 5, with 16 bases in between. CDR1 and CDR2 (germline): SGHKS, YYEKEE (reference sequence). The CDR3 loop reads CASSFRPGLQNEKLFF. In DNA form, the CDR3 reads TGTGCCAGCAGCTTCCGACCGGGACTGCAGAATGAAAAACTGTTTTTT.